This passage covers 30 T cell receptor beta chains from one sample sequenced in a study of blood T cell repertoires in COVID-19. TCRdb's table, derived via immunoSEQ multiplex PCR, lists solely in-frame clones and lacks some. The sample has roughly 150,000 clones; around 86% are singletons. The specimen was peripheral blood. These receptors all come from a human donor in a cohort sampled during active COVID-19.

The chain carries TRBV4-2 and TRBJ2-1; D is possibly TRBD2 (5 bases). The CDR3 covers 13 residues. Germline-derived CDR1 and CDR2 are LGHNA and YNFKEQ. Trimming stripped 4 bases from V and 6 bases from J, with 10 bases between. The CDR3 region has the DNA TGTGCCAGCAGCCTCTCTAGCTCCAATGAGCAGTTCTTC. Its protein is CASSLSSSNEQFF.

The rearrangement links TRBV7-7 to TRBJ2-1; 8 bases are shared with TRBD1. Trimming took 2 bases from V and 1 from J; bases not matched to a gene: 10. CDR1 SSHAT and CDR2 FNYEAQ come from the germline V gene (reference sequence). The CDR3 runs 18 residues. DNA for the CDR3: TGTGCCAGCAGCTTAAAGAGGGGCGGACAGGGTTCCTACAATGAGCAGTTCTTC. Amino acids: CASSLKRGGQGSYNEQFF.

The chain carries TRBV10-1 and TRBJ2-2, with 7 nucleotides matching TRBD2. The CDR3 contains 13 residues. Trimming cost V 4 bases and J 5 bases; bases outside gene matches: 1. Germline lookup yields CDR1 WNHNN and CDR2 SYGVQD (reference sequence). CDR3 in DNA: TGCGCCAGCAGTGTAGCGGGTACCGGGGAGCTGTTTTTT. Translated: CASSVAGTGELFF.

The chain carries TRBV27 and TRBJ2-7; maybe TRBD1 (5 bases). This CDR3 spans 12 amino acids. Germline V gene lookup returns CDR1 MNHEY and CDR2 SMNVEV (reference sequence). V was pared by 3 bases and J by 6 bases, with 9 bases between. CDR3 DNA sequence: TGTGCCAGCAGTTTCCCCCAGGGCGAGCAGTACTTC. It specifies CASSFPQGEQYF.

The genes are TRBV7-2 and TRBJ2-1; 11 bases agree with TRBD2. The ends lost 4 bases at V and 2 bases at J; junction bases unmatched: 13. The length of the CDR3 is 19 residues. CDR1 is SGHTA, CDR2 FQGNSA, per germline. This CDR3 is CASSSAELAGEGPYNEQFF. The CDR3 coding sequence is TGTGCCAGCAGCTCAGCAGAACTAGCGGGGGAGGGGCCCTACAATGAGCAGTTCTTC.

This chain connects TRBV2 to TRBJ1-2; TRBD1 might be the D (5 bases). Germline assignment: CDR1 SNHLY and CDR2 FYNNEI. CDR3 size: 15 residues. V was trimmed by 7 bases and J by 0 bases, leaving 15 bases between them. Here the CDR3 reads CASTLGEETNYGYTF. CDR3 DNA: TGTGCCAGCACCCTAGGGGAGGAAACTAACTATGGCTACACCTTC.

In its sample, this clone was seen once. The chain carries TRBV19 and TRBJ2-5; D unclear. The CDR3 extends over 20 amino acids. Germline lookup yields CDR1 LNHDA and CDR2 SQIVND (reference sequence). V was cut by 5 bases and J by 0 bases, with 28 bases left in between. The CDR3 sequence is CASSPPPFHKETGYQETQYF. The CDR3, as DNA: TGTGCCAGTAGTCCACCTCCATTCCATAAGGAAACCGGGTACCAAGAGACCCAGTACTTC.

On this clone itself: Compared with germline, one end of the junction differs, possibly owing to a read error. This same CDR3 is encoded by further DNA sequences in the sample. The rearrangement joins TRBV7-2 to TRBJ2-5; 9 nucleotides match TRBD2. This CDR3 spans 14 amino acids. CDR1 is SGHTA, CDR2 FQGNSA, per germline. CDR3 sequence: CASSLAGRGETQYF. CDR3 nucleotide sequence: TGTGCCAGCAGCCTAGCGGGAAGAGGGGAGACCCAGTACTTC.

This rearrangement joins TRBV7-2 to TRBJ1-2; D is unresolved. V lost 1 base and J lost 4, with 19 bases in between. There are 17 residues in the CDR3. Germline V gene lookup returns CDR1 SGHTA and CDR2 FQGNSA. CDR3 in amino acids: CASSLGGGDNSPYGYTF. The DNA of the CDR3 is TGTGCCAGCAGCTTAGGAGGAGGAGATAACTCACCCTATGGCTACACCTTC.

This clone was recorded a few times. The chain links TRBV6-1 to TRBJ1-4; possibly TRBD1 for D (5 bases). Germline V lookup: CDR1 MNHNS, CDR2 SASEGT. Trimming removed 0 bases at V and 6 bases at J, with 8 bases between. The CDR3 runs to 14 residues. CDR3 DNA sequence: TGTGCCAGCAGTGAAGCGCGGGGGTATGAAAAACTGTTTTTT. Encoded protein: CASSEARGYEKLFF.

The rearrangement joins TRBV3-1 (or the pseudogene TRBV3-2) to TRBJ2-3; 8 bases line up with TRBD1. This CDR3 comprises 16 residues. With 3 bases clipped from V and 2 bases from J, the junction kept 7 bases outside the gene matches. In germline, CDR1 is LGHDT, CDR2 YNNKEL (reference sequence). CDR3 sequence reads: CASSQWQGANTDTQYF. Here the CDR3 DNA reads TGTGCCAGCAGCCAGTGGCAGGGGGCCAACACAGATACGCAGTATTTT.

The sample holds a few counts of this clone. The V call is TRBV11-2, the J call TRBJ1-1, with 7 bases that match TRBD1. The CDR3 contains 16 residues. The germline V gene encodes CDR1 SGHAT and CDR2 FQNNGV. The V and J ends lost 5 bases and 0 bases, in that order; junction bases with no gene match: 9. CDR3 sequence: CASSVGGTVMNTEAFF. For the CDR3, the DNA is TGTGCCAGCAGCGTCGGAGGGACAGTCATGAACACTGAAGCTTTCTTT. The entire variable domain, with the rest obtained from reference TRBV11-2 and TRBJ1-1, is as follows: EAGVAQSPRYKIIEKRQSVAFWCNPISGHATLYWYQQILGQGPKLLIQFQNNGVVDDSQLPKDRFSAERLKGVDSTLKIQPAKLEDSAVYLCASSVGGTVMNTEAFFGQGTRLTVV.

The gene calls are TRBV28 and TRBJ2-1; 10 nucleotides line up with TRBD2. This CDR3 is built from 16 residues. The junction had 14 bases not matched to a gene; V was cut back by 6 bases and J by 9 bases. CDR1 is MDHEN, CDR2 SYDVKM, per germline. The CDR3, as DNA: TGTGCCAGCAGATCAAGCGGGGGGGCTTTTAACAGTGAGCAGTTCTTC. It specifies CASRSSGGAFNSEQFF. The variable domain in full, completed from reference TRBV28 and TRBJ2-1, reads DVKVTQSSRYLVKRTGEKVFLECVQDMDHENMFWYRQDPGLGLRLIYFSYDVKMKEKGDIPEGYSVSREKKERFSLILESASTNQTSMYLCASRSSGGAFNSEQFFGPGTRLTVL.

The rearrangement uses TRBV7-2 and TRBJ1-6; TRBD1 agrees at 7 bases. This CDR3 contains 17 residues. Losses at the gene ends were 1 base for V and 5 bases for J; bases not matched to a gene: 8. Germline V gives CDR1 SGHTA, CDR2 FQGNSA. The CDR3 DNA is TGTGCCAGCAGCTTAGGGTCTGTACAGGGGAATAATTCACCCCTCCACTTT. Encoded protein: CASSLGSVQGNNSPLHF.

The V gene is TRBV7-3, the J gene TRBJ2-2; a weak D match, TRBD2 (5 bases). This CDR3 region has 15 residues. V was cut by 5 bases and J by 0 bases, with 10 bases left in between. CDR1 and CDR2 from the germline V gene are SGHTA and FQGTGA. The CDR3 here is CASSLDFSNTGELFF. CDR3 nucleotide sequence: TGTGCCAGCAGCCTGGACTTTTCGAACACCGGGGAGCTGTTTTTT.

The rearrangement links TRBV6-5 to TRBJ2-1, with 7 bases matching TRBD1. This CDR3 region has 16 residues. Unmatched junction bases numbered 5, after V lost 0 bases and J lost 3 bases. Germline-derived CDR1 and CDR2 are MNHEY and SVGAGI. CDR3 loop: CASSYSLWTGYNEQFF. CDR3 DNA sequence: TGTGCCAGCAGTTACTCTCTCTGGACAGGCTACAATGAGCAGTTCTTC.

The chain uses TRBV27 and TRBJ2-7, with 9 bases aligning to TRBD1. The CDR3 length is 13 residues. CDR1 and CDR2 from the germline V gene are MNHEY and SMNVEV (reference sequence). V lost 6 bases, J lost 4 bases, and 4 bases stayed unmatched. CDR3 sequence (DNA): TGTGCCAGCAGCCCGACAGGGGGGTACGAGCAGTACTTC. Translating it yields CASSPTGGYEQYF.

The chain is built from TRBV27 and TRBJ2-6; possibly TRBD1 for D (6 bases). Germline CDR1 MNHEY, CDR2 SMNVEV (reference sequence). The CDR3 runs to 15 residues. Trimming left V 7 bases short and J 2 bases short, with 12 bases between. CDR3 nucleotide sequence: TGTGCCAGCACATCACAGGGAACTGGGGCCAACGTCCTGACTTTC. It translates to CASTSQGTGANVLTF.

The rearrangement uses TRBV4-2 and TRBJ2-7, with 11 bases aligning to TRBD2. The CDR3 totals 14 residues. Germline CDR1 and CDR2: LGHNA and YNFKEQ. V trimming: 3 bases; J trimming: 5 bases; junction bases outside the gene matches: 3. This CDR3 is CASSHSGGADEQYF. Written as DNA, the CDR3 is TGTGCCAGCAGCCATAGCGGGGGGGCCGACGAGCAGTACTTC.

The chain is built from TRBV2 and TRBJ1-2; 7 nucleotides match TRBD1. Germline CDR1 SNHLY, CDR2 FYNNEI. V lost 6 bases to trimming and J lost 4 bases; unmatched junction nucleotides: 14. The CDR3 loop spans 16 amino acids. The CDR3 coding sequence is TGTGCCAGCAGCCCCTTCTCGGACAGGTTGGCCTATGGCTACACCTTC. Its protein product is CASSPFSDRLAYGYTF.

The J gene is TRBJ2-5, the V gene TRBV20-1; perhaps TRBD2 as D (6 bases). The length of the CDR3 is 11 residues. Germline CDR1 DFQATT, CDR2 SNEGSKA (reference sequence). V lost 3 bases and J 4 bases, leaving 6 bases between the germline ends. For the CDR3, the DNA is TGCAGTGCTAGGGGAGGAGAGACCCAGTACTTC. It is translated as CSARGGETQYF.

The chain has TRBV28 and TRBJ1-1; TRBD1 might be the D (5 bases). This CDR3 is 12 amino acids long. V dropped 6 bases and J dropped 4 bases, with 9 bases sitting between them. CDR1 MDHEN and CDR2 SYDVKM come from the germline V gene. CDR3 residues: CASRETVTEAFF. The DNA of the CDR3 is TGTGCCAGCAGGGAGACAGTCACTGAAGCTTTCTTT. Drawing the rest from reference TRBV28 and TRBJ1-1, the complete variable domain is DVKVTQSSRYLVKRTGEKVFLECVQDMDHENMFWYRQDPGLGLRLIYFSYDVKMKEKGDIPEGYSVSREKKERFSLILESASTNQTSMYLCASRETVTEAFFGQGTRLTVV.

J is TRBJ1-3 and V is TRBV7-9; D gene uncertain. V lost 1 base and J lost 1, with 17 bases in between. There are 18 residues in the CDR3. Germline V gives CDR1 SEHNR, CDR2 FQNEAQ (reference sequence). The CDR3 DNA sequence: TGTGCCAGCAGCTTAGGCCGGGTCTCTGAAAAGTCTGGAAACACCATATATTTT. Its protein product is CASSLGRVSEKSGNTIYF.

The chain has TRBV13 and TRBJ2-7, with D possibly being TRBD2 (5 bases). CDR1 and CDR2 from the germline V gene are PRHDT and FYEKMQ (reference sequence). CDR3 length: 12 amino acids. V lost 1 base and J lost 5, with 6 bases in between. The CDR3 reads CASSLVRDEQYF. The CDR3 DNA sequence: TGTGCCAGCAGCTTAGTGCGGGACGAGCAGTACTTC.

The gene calls are TRBV28 and TRBJ1-2, with 10 positions matching TRBD1. The CDR3 is made up of 15 amino acids. V lost 7 bases to trimming and J lost 5 bases; unmatched junction nucleotides: 10. Germline V gives CDR1 MDHEN, CDR2 SYDVKM. CDR3 sequence reads: CASTPRQGAGYGYTF. As DNA, the CDR3 is TGTGCCAGCACCCCCAGACAGGGGGCTGGGTATGGCTACACCTTC.

The chain combines TRBV28 with TRBJ2-5; 7 nucleotides agree with TRBD1. CDR3 size: 15 residues. CDR1 and CDR2 (germline): MDHEN, SYDVKM. V gave up 2 bases and J gave up 1 base; unmatched junction bases: 4. The DNA of the CDR3 is TGTGCCAGCAGTTTACTGGGGACAGCCCAAGAGACCCAGTACTTC. Translating it yields CASSLLGTAQETQYF.

This clone appeared once. The CDR3: CASSWGFGGGNTGELFF. The CDR3 DNA reads TGTGCCAGCAGCTGGGGATTCGGCGGGGGGAACACCGGGGAGCTGTTTTTT. The rearrangement uses TRBV11-2 and TRBJ2-2; 7 positions agree with TRBD2. CDR1 is SGHAT and CDR2 is FQNNGV in the germline V gene. The J segment lost 1 base and the V segment lost 4 bases, leaving 9 bases of the junction unmatched. The CDR3 has 17 amino acids.

This chain links TRBV30 with TRBJ2-7; 9 positions match TRBD1. Looked up from germline, CDR1 is GTSNPN and CDR2 is SVGIG (reference sequence). V was pared by 3 bases and J by 5 bases, with 8 bases of the junction left unmatched. The CDR3 is made up of 14 amino acids. DNA of the CDR3: TGTGCCTGGAGCCCGGGACAGGGTGGTCACGAGCAGTACTTC. Its translation: CAWSPGQGGHEQYF.

The chain has TRBV2 and TRBJ2-5, with TRBD1 as a possible D gene (5 bases). Germline CDR1 is SNHLY and CDR2 is FYNNEI. This CDR3 contains 14 residues. V lost 5 bases and J 2 bases, leaving 12 bases between the germline ends. The CDR3 DNA is TGTGCCAGCAGTCAGGACACTTTACAAGAGACCCAGTACTTC. Translating gives CASSQDTLQETQYF. Based on the CDR3 plus reference TRBV2 and TRBJ2-5, the full variable domain is EPEVTQTPSHQVTQMGQEVILRCVPISNHLYFYWYRQILGQKVEFLVSFYNNEISEKSEIFDDQFSVERPDGSNFTLKIRSTKLEDSAMYFCASSQDTLQETQYFGPGTRLLVL.

Details on this clone: The junction shows a germline mismatch at one end, possibly a read error. The genes are TRBV5-1 and TRBJ1-4, with no clear D. The length of the CDR3 is 14 residues. Germline V gene data show CDR1 as SGHRS and CDR2 as YFSETQ. The CDR3 DNA reads as TGCGCCAGCAGCCCATCCGTAACTGATGAAAAACTGTTTTTT. Translated, it gives CASSPSVTDEKLFF.